The entry below describes one TCR beta chain. The antigen remains unidentified. This record comes from a study of Ad26.COV2.S vaccination and SARS-CoV-2 variants. The V gene end was trimmed by 4 bases and the J gene end by 7 bases; junction bases not matched to a gene: 8. CDR1 and CDR2 (germline): SGHRS, YFSETQ. This CDR3 has 16 residues. Profiling relied on immunoSEQ multiplex PCR, and the TCRdb table lists in-frame clones only, not all of them. The sample carries some 350,000 clones, approximately 84% recorded once. Regarding the study as a whole: Measurement of non-spike TCR breadth gave similar results in vaccine and placebo recipients. The TCR-based breadth and depth measures might underestimate overall T cell responses. The study found higher spike-specific TCR breadth in vaccine than placebo recipients.

The treatment was: roughly 18 received Ad26.COV2.S at low or high dose, single or two shots; roughly five received placebo; per-sample allocation not given. Collection of samples fell on day 63 after the first vaccine or placebo injection. The chain employs TRBV5-1 and TRBJ2-2; TRBD2 agrees at 12 bases. Sequences were derived from peripheral blood, sampled in a trial of Ad26.COV2.S vaccine versus placebo. This receptor was identified in a person aged 18-65 years who received the Ad26.COV2.S COVID-19 vaccine or a placebo. The CDR3 loop reads CASSQPLAGGFGELFF. DNA of the CDR3: TGCGCCAGCAGCCAACCACTAGCGGGAGGTTTCGGGGAGCTGTTTTTT.